This T cell receptor (beta chain) was observed in a study of cytomegalovirus exposure and HLA in healthy donors. The PCR made use of 60 Vbeta and 13 Jbeta primers. Sequenced by immunoSEQ multiplex PCR; TCRdb stores in-frame clones only, minus some. The sample has about 82,000 clones, 55% to 65% seen once. The V and J ends lost 2 bases and 5 bases, in that order; junction bases with no gene match: 8. CDR3 length equals 15 residues. Germline-derived CDR1 and CDR2 are MDHEN and SYDVKM. The gene calls are TRBV28 and TRBJ2-7, with 8 bases identical to TRBD1. Sequencing was done on a sample of PBMCs. The sequence was collected from a woman aged 40 to 50 in good health and CMV-seropositive. CDR3 bases: TGTGCCAGCAGTTTAGCCGGGACAGGACCCCACGAGCAGTACTTC. Amino acids: CASSLAGTGPHEQYF.